This T cell receptor beta chain was captured in a study of blood T cell repertoires in COVID-19. At the level of the study: Material from acute and convalescent COVID-19 was sourced from the United States, Italy and Spain.

The germline V gene has CDR1 SEHNR and CDR2 FQNEAQ (reference sequence). Trimming shortened V by 2 bases and J by 0 bases, and 14 bases separated the two germline ends. The CDR3 extends over 17 amino acids. Per the study methods: Counts of nucleated cells, estimated from reference gene primer amplification, were obtained. Method: immunoSEQ multiplex PCR; TCRdb's copy keeps in-frame clones and lacks some. The DNA gave D and trimming, while V, J and clone size come from that table. The sample records 130,000 to 150,000 clones, approximately 84% being singletons. What was sequenced was peripheral blood. The TCR sequence derives from a woman in her fifties or sixties with acute or convalescent COVID-19. This chain connects TRBV7-9 to TRBJ2-1; weak D call: TRBD1 (5 bases). CDR3 nucleotides: TGTGCCAGCAGCTTAAGGGTAGGGGTGGACTCCTACAATGAGCAGTTCTTC. It specifies CASSLRVGVDSYNEQFF. Combining the CDR3 with reference TRBV7-9 and TRBJ2-1 gives the whole variable domain DTGVSQNPRHKITKRGQNVTFRCDPISEHNRLYWYRQTLGQGPEFLTYFQNEAQLEKSRLLSDRFSAERPKGSFSTLEIQRTEQGDSAMYLCASSLRVGVDSYNEQFFGPGTRLTVL.